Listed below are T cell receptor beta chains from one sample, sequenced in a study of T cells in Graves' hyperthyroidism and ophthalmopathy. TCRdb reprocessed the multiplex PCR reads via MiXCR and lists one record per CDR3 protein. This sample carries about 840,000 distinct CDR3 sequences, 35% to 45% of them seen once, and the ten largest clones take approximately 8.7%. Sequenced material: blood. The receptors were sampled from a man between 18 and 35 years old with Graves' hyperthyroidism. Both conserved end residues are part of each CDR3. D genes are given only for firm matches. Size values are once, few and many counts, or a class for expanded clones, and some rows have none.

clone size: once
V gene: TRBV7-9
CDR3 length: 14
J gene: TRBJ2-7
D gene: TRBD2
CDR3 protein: CASSFGRERGEQYF
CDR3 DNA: TGTGCCAGCAGCTTTGGGCGGGAGCGAGGCGAGCAGTACTTC

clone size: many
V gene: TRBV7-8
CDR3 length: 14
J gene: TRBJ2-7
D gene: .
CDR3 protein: CASSLGREIHEQYF
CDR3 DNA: TGTGCCAGCAGCTTAGGCAGGGAAATCCACGAGCAGTACTTC

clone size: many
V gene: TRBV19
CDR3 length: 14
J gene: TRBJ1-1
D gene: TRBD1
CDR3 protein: CASSMNRGDTEAFF
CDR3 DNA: TGTGCCAGTAGTATGAACAGGGGGGACACTGAAGCTTTCTTT

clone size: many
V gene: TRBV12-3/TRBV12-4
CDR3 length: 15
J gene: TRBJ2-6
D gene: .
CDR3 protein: CASSLTASGANVLTF
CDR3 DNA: TGTGCCAGCAGTTTAACGGCGTCTGGGGCCAACGTCCTGACTTTC

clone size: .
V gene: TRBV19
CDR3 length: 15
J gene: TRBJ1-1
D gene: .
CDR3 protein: CASSISGYMNTEAFF
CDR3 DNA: TGTGCCAGTAGTATCTCGGGATACATGAACACTGAAGCTTTCTTT

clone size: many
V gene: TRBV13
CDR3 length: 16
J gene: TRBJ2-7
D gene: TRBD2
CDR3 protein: CASSISGTSVAYEQYF
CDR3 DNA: TGTGCCAGCAGCATCTCCGGGACTAGCGTTGCCTACGAGCAGTACTTC

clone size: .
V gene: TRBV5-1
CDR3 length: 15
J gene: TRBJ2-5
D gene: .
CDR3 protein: CASNVLPGVGETQYF
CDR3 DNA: TGCGCCAGCAACGTACTTCCCGGGGTTGGAGAGACCCAGTACTTC

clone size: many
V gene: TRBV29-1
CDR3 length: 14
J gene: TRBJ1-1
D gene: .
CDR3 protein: CSALGQPRNTEAFF
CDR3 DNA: TGCAGCGCACTCGGACAGCCTCGGAACACTGAAGCTTTCTTT

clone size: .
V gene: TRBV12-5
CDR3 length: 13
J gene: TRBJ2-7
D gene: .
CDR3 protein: CATESGRMDEQYF
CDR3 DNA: TGTGCTACCGAGTCAGGGCGAATGGACGAGCAGTACTTC

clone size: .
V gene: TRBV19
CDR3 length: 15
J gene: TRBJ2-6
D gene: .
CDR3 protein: CARSVVGSGANVLTF
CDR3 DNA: TGTGCCAGAAGCGTAGTGGGCTCTGGGGCCAACGTCCTGACTTTC

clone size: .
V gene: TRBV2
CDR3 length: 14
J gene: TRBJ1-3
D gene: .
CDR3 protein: CASSAGHGVDTIYF
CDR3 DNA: TGTGCCAGCAGCGCGGGACACGGGGTGGACACCATATATTTT

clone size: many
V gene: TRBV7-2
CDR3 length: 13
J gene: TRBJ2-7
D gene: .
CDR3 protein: CASRDPPGYEQYF
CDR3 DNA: TGTGCCAGCCGGGACCCACCGGGATACGAGCAGTACTTC

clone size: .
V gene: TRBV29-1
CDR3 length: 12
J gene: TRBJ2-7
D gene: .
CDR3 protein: CAWMGNLYEQYF
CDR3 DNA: TGTGCCTGGATGGGGAACCTCTACGAGCAGTACTTC

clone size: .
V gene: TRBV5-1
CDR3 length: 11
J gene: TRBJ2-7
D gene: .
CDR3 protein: CARTPAGEQYF
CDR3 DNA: TGCGCCAGGACTCCGGCGGGGGAGCAGTACTTC

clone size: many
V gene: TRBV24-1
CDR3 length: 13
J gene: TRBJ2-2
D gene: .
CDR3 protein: CATRGSNTGELFF
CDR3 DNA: TGTGCCACCCGGGGTTCGAACACCGGGGAGCTGTTTTTT

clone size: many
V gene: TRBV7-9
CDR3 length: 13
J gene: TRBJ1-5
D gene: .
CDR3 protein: CASSLAAGQPQHF
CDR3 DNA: TGTGCCAGCAGCTTAGCGGCGGGTCAGCCCCAGCATTTT

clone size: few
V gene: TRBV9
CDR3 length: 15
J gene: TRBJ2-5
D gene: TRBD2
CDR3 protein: CASSVNSGDQETQYF
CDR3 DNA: TGTGCCAGCAGCGTGAATAGCGGGGACCAAGAGACCCAGTACTTC

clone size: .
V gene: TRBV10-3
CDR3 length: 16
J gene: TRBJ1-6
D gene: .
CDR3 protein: CASSDTGIRVRSPLHF
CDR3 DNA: TGTGCCAGCAGTGATACTGGGATTAGGGTACGATCACCCCTCCACTTT

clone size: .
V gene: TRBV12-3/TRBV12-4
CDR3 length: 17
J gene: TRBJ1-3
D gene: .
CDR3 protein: CASIWSGADLHGNTIYF
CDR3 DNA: TGTGCCAGCATTTGGAGCGGGGCAGATCTTCATGGAAACACCATATATTTT

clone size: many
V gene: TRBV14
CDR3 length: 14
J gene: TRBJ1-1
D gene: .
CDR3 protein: CASSQDWGNTEAFF
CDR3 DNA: TGTGCCAGCAGCCAAGATTGGGGGAACACTGAAGCTTTCTTT

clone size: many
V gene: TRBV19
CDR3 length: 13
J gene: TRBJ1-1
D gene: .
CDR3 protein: CASQDSEGTEAFF
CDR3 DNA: TGTGCCAGTCAGGACAGTGAGGGGACTGAAGCTTTCTTT

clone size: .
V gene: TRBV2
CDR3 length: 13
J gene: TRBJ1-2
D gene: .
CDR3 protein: CASSYSGRNGYTF
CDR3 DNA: TGTGCCAGCAGTTACTCAGGGCGCAATGGCTACACCTTC

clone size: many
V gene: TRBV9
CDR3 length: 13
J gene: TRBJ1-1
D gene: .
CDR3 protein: CASSVAGVGEAFF
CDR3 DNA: TGTGCCAGCAGCGTAGCAGGGGTGGGTGAAGCTTTCTTT

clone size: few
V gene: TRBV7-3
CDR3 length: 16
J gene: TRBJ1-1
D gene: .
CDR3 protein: CASSLGQGTMNTEAFF
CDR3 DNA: TGTGCCAGCAGCTTGGGGCAGGGAACTATGAACACTGAAGCTTTCTTT

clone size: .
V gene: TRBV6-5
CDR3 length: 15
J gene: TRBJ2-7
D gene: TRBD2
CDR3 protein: CASSYEPGGLYEQYF
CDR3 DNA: TGTGCCAGCAGTTACGAGCCGGGAGGGCTCTACGAGCAGTACTTC

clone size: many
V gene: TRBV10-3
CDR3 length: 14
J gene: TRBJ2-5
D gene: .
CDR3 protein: CAISADRYQETQYF
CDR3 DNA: TGTGCCATCAGTGCGGACCGGTACCAAGAGACCCAGTACTTC

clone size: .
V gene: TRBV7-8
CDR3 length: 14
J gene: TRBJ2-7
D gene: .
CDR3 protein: CASSFLSRYYEQYF
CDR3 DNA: TGTGCCAGCAGTTTTCTCTCGCGGTACTACGAGCAGTACTTC

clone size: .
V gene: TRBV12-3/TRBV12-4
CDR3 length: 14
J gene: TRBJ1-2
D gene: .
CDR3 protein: CASRGGVAYYGYTF
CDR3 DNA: TGTGCCAGCAGGGGGGGCGTTGCTTACTATGGCTACACCTTC

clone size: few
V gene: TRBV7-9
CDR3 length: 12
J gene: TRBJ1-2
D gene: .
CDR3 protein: CASSLDIRGYTF
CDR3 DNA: TGTGCCAGCAGCTTGGACATACGTGGCTACACCTTC

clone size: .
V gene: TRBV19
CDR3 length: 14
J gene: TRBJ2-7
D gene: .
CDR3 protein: CASFLGPKSHEQYF
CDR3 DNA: TGTGCCAGCTTCCTCGGACCCAAATCCCACGAGCAGTACTTC

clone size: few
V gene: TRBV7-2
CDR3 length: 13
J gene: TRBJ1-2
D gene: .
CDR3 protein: CASSFPRGYGYTF
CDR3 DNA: TGTGCCAGCAGCTTCCCCAGGGGCTATGGCTACACCTTC

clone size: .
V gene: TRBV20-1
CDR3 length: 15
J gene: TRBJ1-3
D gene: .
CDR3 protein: CSARLGYLSGNTIYF
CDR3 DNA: TGCAGTGCTAGATTGGGCTACCTCTCTGGAAACACCATATATTTT

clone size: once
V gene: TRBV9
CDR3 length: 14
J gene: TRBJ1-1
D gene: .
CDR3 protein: CASSVEGNGTEAFF
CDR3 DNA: TGTGCCAGCAGCGTTGAGGGGAATGGCACTGAAGCTTTCTTT

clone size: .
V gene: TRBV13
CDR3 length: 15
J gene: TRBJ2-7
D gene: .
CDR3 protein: CASSLNSRSSYEQYF
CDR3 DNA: TGTGCCAGCAGCTTAAACAGCAGGAGCTCCTACGAGCAGTACTTC

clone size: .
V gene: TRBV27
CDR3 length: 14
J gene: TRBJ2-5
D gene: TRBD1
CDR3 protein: CATRLQGAGETQYF
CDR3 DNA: TGTGCCACCCGCCTACAGGGGGCAGGAGAGACCCAGTACTTC

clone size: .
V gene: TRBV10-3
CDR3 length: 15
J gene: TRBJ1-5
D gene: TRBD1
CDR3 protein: CAITETGRGEQPQHF
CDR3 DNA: TGTGCCATCACTGAGACAGGGCGGGGCGAGCAGCCCCAGCATTTT

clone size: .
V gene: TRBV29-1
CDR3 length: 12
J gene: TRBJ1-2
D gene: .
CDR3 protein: CSVDEDPRGYTF
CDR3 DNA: TGCAGCGTTGACGAGGACCCCCGAGGCTACACCTTC

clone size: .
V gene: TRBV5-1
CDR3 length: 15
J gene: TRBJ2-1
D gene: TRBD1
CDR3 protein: CASNHPDRGTNEQFF
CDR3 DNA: TGCGCCAGCAACCACCCGGACAGGGGGACCAATGAGCAGTTCTTC

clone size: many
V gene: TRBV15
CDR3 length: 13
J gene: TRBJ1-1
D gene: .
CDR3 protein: CATSREDTSQAFF
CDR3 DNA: TGTGCCACCAGCAGAGAGGACACTAGTCAAGCTTTCTTT

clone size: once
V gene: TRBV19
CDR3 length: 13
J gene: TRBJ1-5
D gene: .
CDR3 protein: CAWSKSGNQPQHF
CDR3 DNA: TGTGCCTGGAGTAAAAGCGGCAATCAGCCCCAGCATTTT

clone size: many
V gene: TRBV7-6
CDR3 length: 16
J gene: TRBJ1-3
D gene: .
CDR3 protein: CASSAYRASSGNTIYF
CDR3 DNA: TGTGCCAGCAGCGCTTACAGGGCCTCTTCTGGAAACACCATATATTTT

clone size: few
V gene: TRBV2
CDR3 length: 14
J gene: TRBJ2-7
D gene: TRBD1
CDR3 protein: CASSETGQGDGQYF
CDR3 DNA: TGTGCCAGCAGTGAAACTGGACAGGGTGATGGGCAGTACTTC

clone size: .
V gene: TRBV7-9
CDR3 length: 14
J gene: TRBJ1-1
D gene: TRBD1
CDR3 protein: CASSKPGQGLEAFF
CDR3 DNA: TGTGCCAGCAGCAAGCCGGGACAGGGCCTTGAAGCTTTCTTT

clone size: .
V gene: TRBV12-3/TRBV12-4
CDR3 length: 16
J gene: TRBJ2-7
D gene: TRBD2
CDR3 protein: CASSFNLAGETYEQYF
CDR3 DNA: TGTGCCAGCAGTTTCAACCTAGCGGGAGAAACCTACGAGCAGTACTTC

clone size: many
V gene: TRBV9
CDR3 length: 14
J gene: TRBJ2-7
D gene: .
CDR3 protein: CASSVEGSSYEQYF
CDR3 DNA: TGTGCCAGCAGCGTAGAGGGAAGCTCCTACGAGCAGTACTTC

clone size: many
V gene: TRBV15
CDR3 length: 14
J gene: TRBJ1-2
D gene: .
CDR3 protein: CATSSDRSSYGYTF
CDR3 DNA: TGTGCCACCAGCTCGGACCGCTCTTCTTATGGCTACACCTTC

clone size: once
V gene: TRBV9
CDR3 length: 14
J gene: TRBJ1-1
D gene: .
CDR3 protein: CASSSSSGTNEAFF
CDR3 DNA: TGTGCCAGCAGTTCCTCGTCGGGAACTAATGAAGCTTTCTTT

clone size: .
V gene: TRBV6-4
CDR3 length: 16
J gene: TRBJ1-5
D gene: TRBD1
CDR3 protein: CASSRPGQGGNQPQHF
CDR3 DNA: TGTGCCAGCAGTCGACCCGGCCAGGGGGGCAATCAGCCCCAGCATTTT

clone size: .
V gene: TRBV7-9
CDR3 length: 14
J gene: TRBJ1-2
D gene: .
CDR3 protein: CASSVAGINYGYTF
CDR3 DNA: TGTGCCAGCAGCGTGGCGGGAATTAACTATGGCTACACCTTC

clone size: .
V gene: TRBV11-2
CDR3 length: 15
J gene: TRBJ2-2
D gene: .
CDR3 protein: CASSPRSTNTGELFF
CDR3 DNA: TGTGCCAGCAGCCCCAGGTCTACGAACACCGGGGAGCTGTTTTTT

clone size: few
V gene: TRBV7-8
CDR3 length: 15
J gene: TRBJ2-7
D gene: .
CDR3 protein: CASSLAYSGAYEQYF
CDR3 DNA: TGTGCCAGCAGCTTAGCGTACTCGGGGGCCTACGAGCAGTACTTC

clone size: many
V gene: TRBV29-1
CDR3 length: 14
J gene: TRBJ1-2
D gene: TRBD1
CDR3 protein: CSVDSGQGDYGYTF
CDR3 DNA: TGCAGCGTTGATTCGGGACAGGGAGACTATGGCTACACCTTC

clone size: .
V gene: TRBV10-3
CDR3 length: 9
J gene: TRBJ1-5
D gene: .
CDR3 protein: CAIRQPQHF
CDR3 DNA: TGTGCCATTCGGCAGCCCCAGCATTTT

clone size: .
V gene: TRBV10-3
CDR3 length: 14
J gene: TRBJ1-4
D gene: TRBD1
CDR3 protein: CAISTDRHREKLFF
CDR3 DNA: TGTGCCATCAGCACGGACAGGCATCGTGAAAAACTGTTTTTT

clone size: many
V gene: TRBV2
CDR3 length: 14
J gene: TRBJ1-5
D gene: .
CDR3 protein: CASSGTNSNQPQHF
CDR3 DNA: TGTGCCAGCTCGGGGACAAATAGCAATCAGCCCCAGCATTTT

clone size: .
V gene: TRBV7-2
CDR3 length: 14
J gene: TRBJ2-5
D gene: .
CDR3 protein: CASSPPPRGETQYF
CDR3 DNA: TGTGCCAGCAGTCCACCCCCCAGGGGTGAGACCCAGTACTTC

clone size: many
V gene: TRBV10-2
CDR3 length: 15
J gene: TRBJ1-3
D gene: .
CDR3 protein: CASSDMRRSGNTIYF
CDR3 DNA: TGCGCCAGCAGTGATATGCGCCGCTCTGGAAACACCATATATTTT

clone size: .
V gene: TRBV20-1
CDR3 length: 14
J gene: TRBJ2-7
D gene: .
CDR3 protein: CSASLSGSAYEQYF
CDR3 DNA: TGCAGTGCTAGCCTTAGCGGTTCTGCCTACGAGCAGTACTTC

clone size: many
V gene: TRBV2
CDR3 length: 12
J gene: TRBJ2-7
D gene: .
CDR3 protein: CASRGDWLEQYF
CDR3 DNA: TGTGCCAGCAGGGGGGACTGGCTCGAGCAGTACTTC